This T cell receptor beta chain was sequenced for a study of cytomegalovirus exposure and HLA in healthy donors. General observations from the study: The dataset shows that most TCR sequences were rare, while some public TCRs occurred in many donors.

On this clone itself: Its antigen is undetermined.

Data came from immunoSEQ multiplex PCR; TCRdb stores just in-frame clones and leaves some out. Of 150,000 or so clones listed, 75% to 90% are singletons. Sequenced: PBMCs. The receptor's source is a woman in her 30s in good health and CMV-seropositive.

DNA for the CDR3: TGTGCCAGCAGCCCTACGGGAGGACCGAATGAGCAGTTCTTC. It is translated as CASSPTGGPNEQFF. The chain joins TRBV7-3 to TRBJ2-1, with TRBD2 matching 7 bases. Germline values: CDR1 SGHTA, CDR2 FQGTGA. V trimming: 5 bases; J trimming: 7 bases; junction bases outside the gene matches: 8. The CDR3 is made up of 14 amino acids.